Below, one TCR beta chain is given with its context. Its antigen is still unknown. The sample belongs to a study of CD8 T cells in ankylosing spondylitis. Points from the study as a whole: Among TCR beta sequences, a motif of eight highly homologous variants appeared characteristic of ankylosing spondylitis blood. Matched synovial fluid from ankylosing spondylitis patients was reported to be enriched for disease-linked clones. Before this, some motif variants had been reported in reactive arthritis synovial fluid and blood.

CDR3 length equals 13 residues. Per germline, CDR1 MNHNS and CDR2 SASEGT. Trimming left V 6 bases short and J 7 bases short, with 15 bases between. Making use of molecular barcodes, quantitative 5'-RACE generated TCR beta libraries. TCRdb re-called the 5' RACE reads through MiXCR, storing one row per CDR3 protein. The sample holds under 400,000 distinct CDR3 sequences, under 14% seen once. Sequences were obtained from blood, either unsorted or a sorted T cell fraction (not recorded which). The chain joins TRBV6-1 to TRBJ1-2; maybe TRBD1 (5 bases). The source of this sequence is a female donor with ankylosing spondylitis or in good health (not recorded which). The CDR3 here is CASSPDWGIGYTF. The CDR3 DNA follows: TGTGCCAGCAGCCCGGACTGGGGGATTGGCTACACCTTC.